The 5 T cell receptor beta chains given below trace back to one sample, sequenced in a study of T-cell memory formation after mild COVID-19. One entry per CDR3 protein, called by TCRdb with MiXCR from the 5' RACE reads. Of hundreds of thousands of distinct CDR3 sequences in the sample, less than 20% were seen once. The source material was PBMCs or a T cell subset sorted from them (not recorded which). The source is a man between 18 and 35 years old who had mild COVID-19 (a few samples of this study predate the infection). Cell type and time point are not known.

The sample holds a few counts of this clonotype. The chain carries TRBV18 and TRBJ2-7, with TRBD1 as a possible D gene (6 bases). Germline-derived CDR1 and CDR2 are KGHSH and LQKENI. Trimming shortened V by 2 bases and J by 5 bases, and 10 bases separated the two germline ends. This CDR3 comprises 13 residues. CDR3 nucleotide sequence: TGTGCCAGCTCACCAGGACAGTTGAACGAGCAGTACGTC. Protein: CASSPGQLNEQYV.

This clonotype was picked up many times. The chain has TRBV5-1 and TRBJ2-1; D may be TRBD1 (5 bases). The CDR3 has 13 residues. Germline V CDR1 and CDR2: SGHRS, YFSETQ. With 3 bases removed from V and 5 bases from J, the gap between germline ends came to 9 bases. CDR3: CASSSQGNNEQFF. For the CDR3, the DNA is TGCGCCAGCAGCTCGCAGGGCAACAATGAGCAGTTCTTC. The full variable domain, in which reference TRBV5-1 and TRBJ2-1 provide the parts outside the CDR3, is KAGVTQTPRYLIKTRGQQVTLSCSPISGHRSVSWYQQTPGQGLQFLFEYFSETQRNKGNFPGRFSGRQFSNSRSEMNVSTLELGDSALYLCASSSQGNNEQFFGPGTRLTVL.

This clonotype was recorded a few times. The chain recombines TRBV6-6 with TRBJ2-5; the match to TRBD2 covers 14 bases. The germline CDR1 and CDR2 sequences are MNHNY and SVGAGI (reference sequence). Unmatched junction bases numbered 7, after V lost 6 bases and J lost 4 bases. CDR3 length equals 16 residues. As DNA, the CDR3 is TGTGCCAGCAGCCCCCGACTAGCGGGGGGGAGAGAGACCCAGTACTTC. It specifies CASSPRLAGGRETQYF.

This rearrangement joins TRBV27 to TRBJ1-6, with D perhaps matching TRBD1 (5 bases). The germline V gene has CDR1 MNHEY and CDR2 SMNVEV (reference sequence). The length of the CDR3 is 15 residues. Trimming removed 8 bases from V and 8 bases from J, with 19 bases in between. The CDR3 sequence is CASCYQGPRDSPLHF. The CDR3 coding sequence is TGTGCCAGCTGCTATCAGGGCCCCCGGGATTCACCCCTCCACTTT.

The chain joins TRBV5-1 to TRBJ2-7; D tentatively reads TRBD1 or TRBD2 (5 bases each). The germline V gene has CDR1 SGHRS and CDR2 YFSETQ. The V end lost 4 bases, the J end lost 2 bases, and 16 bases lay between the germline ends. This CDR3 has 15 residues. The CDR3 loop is CASSGGIGGTYEQYF. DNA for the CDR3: TGCGCCAGCAGCGGGGGTATTGGCGGAACCTACGAGCAGTACTTC.